This T cell receptor (beta chain) was captured in a study of human T cells and chemical hapten exposure. Study in general: Small differences in pooled library volume mainly drove the variation in TCR yields per sample.

Time point reported: pre-sensitization, week 0. Treatment described: therapeutic diphenylcyclopropenone sensitization with weekly scalp DPC. TCRdb itself ran the RACE reads through MiXCR, one entry per CDR3 protein. The repertoire includes about 93,000 distinct CDR3 sequences, 8.5% to 9% of them detected once, and approximately 2.8% sits in the top ten. This clonotype occurred a few times. The CDR3 covers 13 residues. Trimming cost V 8 bases and J 4 bases; bases outside gene matches: 8. The source was whole blood, collected in connection with sensitization to the hapten diphenylcyclopropenone (DPC). The TCR originated in a man aged 35 to 55 with alopecia areata. Some clones in this sample may be carry-over from other donors' samples. This rearrangement joins TRBV12-3 or TRBV12-4 to TRBJ2-7; TRBD2 aligns across 7 bases. The CDR3 sequence is CASGIGGRYEQYF. The CDR3 nucleotides read TGTGCCAGCGGGATCGGGGGGAGGTACGAGCAGTACTTC.